This T cell receptor (beta chain) was sequenced in a study of T cell repertoires in cytomegalovirus infection. Study in general: CMV infection and matching HLA type were both indicated by public TCR beta signatures. Regarding the study as a whole: Pooled public TCR beta family frequency picked out CMV carriers with the relevant HLA.

This clonotype came up a few times. Its antigen is still unknown. The CDR3 is made up of 13 amino acids. Germline V lookup: CDR1 MNHEY, CDR2 SVGEGT. Trimming shortened V by 5 bases and J by 7 bases, and 9 bases separated the two germline ends. TCRdb fed the reads into MiXCR, producing one record per CDR3 protein. This sample has approximately 190,000 distinct CDR3 sequences, with about 28% found just once. This clonotype originated in a human donor in good health (CMV status not recorded). Some clones in this sample may be carry-over from other donors' samples. Sequenced input: PBMCs. This rearrangement joins TRBV6-2 or TRBV6-3 to TRBJ1-6; D unclear. The CDR3 sequence: CASSPGNNSPLHF. CDR3 bases: TGTGCCAGCAGTCCGGGTAACAATTCACCCCTCCACTTT.